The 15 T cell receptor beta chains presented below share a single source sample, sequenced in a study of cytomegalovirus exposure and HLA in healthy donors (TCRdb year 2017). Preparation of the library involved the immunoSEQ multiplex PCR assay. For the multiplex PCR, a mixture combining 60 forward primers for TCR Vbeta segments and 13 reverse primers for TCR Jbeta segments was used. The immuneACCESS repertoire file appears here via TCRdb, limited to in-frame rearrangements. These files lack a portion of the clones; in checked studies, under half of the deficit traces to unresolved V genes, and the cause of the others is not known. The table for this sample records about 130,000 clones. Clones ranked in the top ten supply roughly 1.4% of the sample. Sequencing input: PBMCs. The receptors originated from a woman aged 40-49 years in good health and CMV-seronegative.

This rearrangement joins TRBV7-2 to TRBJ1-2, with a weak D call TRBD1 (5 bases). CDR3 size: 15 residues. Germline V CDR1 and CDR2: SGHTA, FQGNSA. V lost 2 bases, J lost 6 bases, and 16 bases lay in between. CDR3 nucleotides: TGTGCCAGCAGCTTATTTGATAGGGGACTACATGGCTACACCTTC. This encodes CASSLFDRGLHGYTF.

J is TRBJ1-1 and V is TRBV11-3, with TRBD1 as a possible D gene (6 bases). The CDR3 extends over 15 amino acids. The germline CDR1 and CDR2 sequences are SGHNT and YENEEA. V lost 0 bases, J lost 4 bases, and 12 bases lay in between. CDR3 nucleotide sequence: TGTGCCAGCAGCTTAGATGGCAGGGGATCCACTGAAGCTTTCTTT. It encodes CASSLDGRGSTEAFF.

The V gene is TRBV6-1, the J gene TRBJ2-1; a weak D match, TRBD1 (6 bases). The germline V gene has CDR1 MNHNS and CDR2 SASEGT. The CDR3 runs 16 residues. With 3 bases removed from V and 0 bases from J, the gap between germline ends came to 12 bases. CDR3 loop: CASSEQGLGSYNEQFF. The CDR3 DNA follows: TGTGCCAGCAGTGAGCAGGGGTTAGGCTCCTACAATGAGCAGTTCTTC.

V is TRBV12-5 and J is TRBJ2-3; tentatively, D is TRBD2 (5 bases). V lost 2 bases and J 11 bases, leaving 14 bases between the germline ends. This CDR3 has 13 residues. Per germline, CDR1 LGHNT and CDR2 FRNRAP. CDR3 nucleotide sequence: TGTGCTAGTGGTTTGATCCCTACCGGGGAGCAGTATTTT. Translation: CASGLIPTGEQYF.

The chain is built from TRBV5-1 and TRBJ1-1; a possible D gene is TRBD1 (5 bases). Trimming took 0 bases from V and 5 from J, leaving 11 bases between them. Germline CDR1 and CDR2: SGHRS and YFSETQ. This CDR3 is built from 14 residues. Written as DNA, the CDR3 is TGCGCCAGCAGCTTGGCGGGGGGAGATACTGAAGCTTTCTTT. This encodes CASSLAGGDTEAFF.

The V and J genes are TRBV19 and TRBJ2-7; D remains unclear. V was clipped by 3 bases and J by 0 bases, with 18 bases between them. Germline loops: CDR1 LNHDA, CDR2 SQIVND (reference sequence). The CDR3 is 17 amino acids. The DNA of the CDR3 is TGTGCCAGTAGTATCGTCACAGACCAACTGTCCTCCTACGAGCAGTACTTC. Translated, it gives CASSIVTDQLSSYEQYF.

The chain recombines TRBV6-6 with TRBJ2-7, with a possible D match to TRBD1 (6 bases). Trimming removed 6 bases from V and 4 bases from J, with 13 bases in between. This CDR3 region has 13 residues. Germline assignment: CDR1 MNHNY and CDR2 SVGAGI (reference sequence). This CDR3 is CASSTDSIYEQYV. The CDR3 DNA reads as TGTGCCAGCAGCACGGACAGTATATACGAGCAGTACGTC.

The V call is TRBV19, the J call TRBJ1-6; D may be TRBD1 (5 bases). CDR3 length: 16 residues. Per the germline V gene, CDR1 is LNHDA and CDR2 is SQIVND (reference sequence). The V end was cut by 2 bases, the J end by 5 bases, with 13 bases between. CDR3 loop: CASSIRGRVDNSPLHF. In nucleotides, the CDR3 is TGTGCCAGTAGTATAAGAGGCAGGGTGGATAATTCACCCCTCCACTTT.

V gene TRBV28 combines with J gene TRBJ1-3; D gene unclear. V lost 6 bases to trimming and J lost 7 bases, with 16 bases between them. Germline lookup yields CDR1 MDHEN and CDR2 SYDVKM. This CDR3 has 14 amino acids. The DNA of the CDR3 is TGTGCCAGCAGGCCGGTTCATCAATTGAACACCATATATTTT. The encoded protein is CASRPVHQLNTIYF.

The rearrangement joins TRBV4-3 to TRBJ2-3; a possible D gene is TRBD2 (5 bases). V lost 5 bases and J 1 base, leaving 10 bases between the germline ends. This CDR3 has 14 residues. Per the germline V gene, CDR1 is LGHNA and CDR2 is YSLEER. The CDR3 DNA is TGCGCCAGCAGCGTCCGGGGAGGCACAGATACGCAGTATTTT. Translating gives CASSVRGGTDTQYF.

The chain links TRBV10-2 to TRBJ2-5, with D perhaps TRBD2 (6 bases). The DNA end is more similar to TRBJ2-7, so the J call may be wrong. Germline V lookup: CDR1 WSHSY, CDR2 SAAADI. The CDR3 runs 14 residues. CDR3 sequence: CASSERRDPYEQYF. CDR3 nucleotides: TGCGCCAGCAGTGAGAGGCGGGATCCCTACGAGCAGTACTTC.

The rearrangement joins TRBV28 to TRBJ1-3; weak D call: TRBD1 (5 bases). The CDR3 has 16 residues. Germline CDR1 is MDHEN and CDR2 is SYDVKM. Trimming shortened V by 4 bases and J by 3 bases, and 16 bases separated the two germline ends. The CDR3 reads CASSSGTESFGNTIYF. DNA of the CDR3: TGTGCCAGCAGTTCCGGGACTGAAAGTTTTGGAAACACCATATATTTT.

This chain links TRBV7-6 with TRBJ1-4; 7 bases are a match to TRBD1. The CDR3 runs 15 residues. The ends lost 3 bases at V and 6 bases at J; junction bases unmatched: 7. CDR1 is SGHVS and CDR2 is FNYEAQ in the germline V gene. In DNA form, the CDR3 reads TGTGCCAGCAGCTTCATGACAGGGCCTGATGAAAAACTGTTTTTT. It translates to CASSFMTGPDEKLFF.

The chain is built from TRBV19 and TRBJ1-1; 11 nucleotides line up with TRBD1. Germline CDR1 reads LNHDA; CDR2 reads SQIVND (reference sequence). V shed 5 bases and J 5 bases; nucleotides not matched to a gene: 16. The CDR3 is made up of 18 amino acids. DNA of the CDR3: TGTGCCAGTAGTTCGCAGGACAGGGGGCAGGTTATGGGGACTGAAGCTTTCTTT. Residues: CASSSQDRGQVMGTEAFF.

The CDR3 region has the DNA TGTGCCAGCAGCCCAGACAGGGAATATAGCAATCAGCCCCAGCATTTT. Amino acids: CASSPDREYSNQPQHF. The J gene is TRBJ1-5, the V gene TRBV4-2; the match to TRBD1 covers 7 bases. The CDR3 has 16 amino acids. V shed 4 bases and J 0 bases; nucleotides not matched to a gene: 6. Germline CDR1 and CDR2: LGHNA and YNFKEQ.